Each of the 23 T cell receptor beta chains below was sequenced from the same sample in a study of blood T cell repertoires in COVID-19. This table comes from immunoSEQ multiplex PCR, and its TCRdb copy is limited to in-frame clones, with some not included. Of 120,000 to 150,000 clones in the sample, around 90% are singletons; the top ten hold about 1.6%. The specimen was peripheral blood. The source of these receptors is a human donor in a cohort sampled during active COVID-19.

V and J are TRBV27 and TRBJ2-7, with TRBD1 as a possible D gene (6 bases). Germline lookup yields CDR1 MNHEY and CDR2 SMNVEV (reference sequence). This CDR3 has 15 residues. The V end was cut by 4 bases, the J end by 2 bases, with 15 bases between. The CDR3 DNA follows: TGTGCCAGCAGTTATCATACCGCAGGGGCCTACGAGCAGTACTTC. It translates to CASSYHTAGAYEQYF.

The rearrangement uses TRBV7-9 and TRBJ1-1, with a tentative D call TRBD1 (5 bases). With 5 bases removed from V and 4 bases from J, the gap between germline ends came to 17 bases. The CDR3 contains 15 residues. CDR1 SEHNR and CDR2 FQNEAQ come from the germline V gene (reference sequence). The CDR3 reads CASSPVGGARTEAFF. CDR3 DNA: TGTGCCAGCAGCCCCGTCGGAGGGGCGCGCACTGAAGCTTTCTTT.

This clone was seen more than once but under ten times. The chain couples TRBV5-4 to TRBJ1-4; 8 nucleotides agree with TRBD1. The CDR3 covers 15 residues. J was trimmed by 3 bases and V by 3 bases; bases with no gene match: 4. Germline values: CDR1 SGHNT, CDR2 YYREEE (reference sequence). Written as DNA, the CDR3 is TGTGCCAGCAGCTCCGGACAGGGTGCTAATGAAAAACTGTTTTTT. Its protein is CASSSGQGANEKLFF.

This chain connects TRBV3-1 (or the pseudogene TRBV3-2) to TRBJ1-4, with 7 bases identical to TRBD1. Per germline, CDR1 LGHDT and CDR2 YNNKEL (reference sequence). The junction had 19 bases not matched to a gene; V was cut back by 0 bases and J by 6 bases. The CDR3 totals 20 residues. The CDR3 DNA follows: TGTGCCAGCAGCCAAGAGGATGGGTCAGGGGGAGATTTCGGACATGAAAAACTGTTTTTT. This encodes CASSQEDGSGGDFGHEKLFF.

The rearrangement joins TRBV19 to TRBJ1-2, with TRBD1 matching 7 bases. Germline CDR1 LNHDA, CDR2 SQIVND (reference sequence). The CDR3 is 14 residues long. V was clipped by 5 bases and J by 4 bases; unmatched bases: 7. Here the CDR3 DNA reads TGTGCCAGTAGTCCAGACAGGGACCCCTATGGCTACACCTTC. As protein: CASSPDRDPYGYTF.

This chain connects TRBV7-8 to TRBJ1-1; the D gene is possibly TRBD1 (6 bases). The V gene lost 3 bases and the J gene lost 4 bases, with 15 bases spanning the gap. CDR1 is SGHVS, CDR2 FQNEAQ, per germline. This CDR3 has 15 amino acids. The CDR3 loop reads CASSFSSRGVTEAFF. Written as DNA, the CDR3 is TGTGCCAGCAGCTTCTCGTCCAGGGGTGTCACTGAAGCTTTCTTT.

The chain carries TRBV19 and TRBJ2-3; TRBD2 matches 10 bases. The CDR3 is 16 amino acids. The trim removed 6 bases at V and 2 bases at J, leaving 8 bases unmatched. Germline V CDR1 and CDR2: LNHDA, SQIVND (reference sequence). The CDR3, as DNA: TGTGCCAGTAGGTCGCTAGCGGGGGAGCTCACAGATACGCAGTATTTT. Its translation is CASRSLAGELTDTQYF.

The rearrangement links TRBV6-5 to TRBJ2-2, with 7 bases identical to TRBD1. The ends lost 6 bases at V and 0 bases at J; junction bases unmatched: 4. There are 15 residues in the CDR3. CDR1 MNHEY and CDR2 SVGAGI come from the germline V gene. For the CDR3, the DNA is TGTGCCAGCAGCCTAGACAGGGCGAACACCGGGGAGCTGTTTTTT. Encoded protein: CASSLDRANTGELFF.

The rearrangement joins TRBV7-3 to TRBJ1-6; tentative D call: TRBD1 (6 bases). The V gene lost 5 bases and the J gene lost 7 bases, with 15 bases spanning the gap. Germline CDR1 reads SGHTA; CDR2 reads FQGTGA. This CDR3 is built from 15 residues. The CDR3 bases are TGTGCCAGCAGCCCACGCGGACAGCCCAATTCACCCCTCCACTTT. The encoded protein is CASSPRGQPNSPLHF.

The rearrangement uses TRBV4-1 and TRBJ2-1; possibly TRBD1 for D (6 bases). This CDR3 is 17 amino acids long. Germline loops: CDR1 MGHRA, CDR2 YSYEKL. The V gene lost 1 base and the J gene lost 6 bases, with 19 bases spanning the gap. In DNA, the CDR3 is TGCGCCAGCAGCCAAGGGGGATTGCACGGGACAAGCAATGAGCAGTTCTTC. It yields the protein CASSQGGLHGTSNEQFF.

The chain is built from TRBV5-6 and TRBJ1-2, with D perhaps matching TRBD1 (6 bases). CDR1 and CDR2 (germline): SGHDT, YYEEEE. The CDR3 is 15 residues long. The germline V and J ends were trimmed by 3 bases and 8 bases, with 20 bases remaining between them. CDR3 region: CASSWTNDRWGGYTF. For the CDR3, the DNA is TGTGCCAGCAGCTGGACCAACGACAGGTGGGGGGGCTACACCTTC. Looking up the rest from reference TRBV5-6 and TRBJ1-2 gives the full variable domain: DAGVTQSPTHLIKTRGQQVTLRCSPKSGHDTVSWYQQALGQGPQFIFQYYEEEERQRGNFPDRFSGHQFPNYSSELNVNALLLGDSALYLCASSWTNDRWGGYTFGSGTRLTVV.

This clone has a single count. This chain uses TRBV19 with TRBJ1-3; TRBD1 is a possible D gene (6 bases). The CDR3 is 18 residues long. V lost 3 bases to trimming and J lost 5 bases, with 23 bases between them. Germline CDR1 and CDR2: LNHDA and SQIVND (reference sequence). Here the CDR3 reads CASSITGSKIQGRNTIYF. The CDR3 DNA reads TGTGCCAGTAGTATCACAGGGTCCAAAATCCAAGGAAGAAACACCATATATTTT.

The gene calls are TRBV4-1 and TRBJ2-5; D is perhaps TRBD2 (5 bases). The V gene's germline CDR1 is MGHRA and CDR2 YSYEKL. V dropped 2 bases and J dropped 3 bases, with 10 bases sitting between them. The CDR3 is made up of 14 amino acids. The CDR3 sequence is CASSQRGFEETQYF. For the CDR3, the DNA is TGCGCCAGCAGCCAACGGGGATTTGAAGAGACCCAGTACTTC.

The chain joins TRBV25-1 to TRBJ1-2, with 7 nucleotides matching TRBD1. Germline loops: CDR1 MGHDK, CDR2 SYGVNS. Losses at the gene ends were 3 bases for V and 8 bases for J; bases not matched to a gene: 9. CDR3 length: 14 residues. The CDR3 spells CASSESTGRRGYTF. The CDR3 DNA sequence: TGTGCCAGCAGTGAGTCGACAGGGCGGCGGGGCTACACCTTC.

This chain links TRBV18 with TRBJ2-7; no reliable D call. Looked up from germline, CDR1 is KGHSH and CDR2 is LQKENI. The CDR3 has 13 amino acids. The V gene lost 0 bases and the J gene lost 0 bases, with 3 bases spanning the gap. CDR3 sequence (DNA): TGTGCCAGCTCACCACCGAGCTCCTACGAGCAGTACTTC. Protein sequence: CASSPPSSYEQYF.

This clone was found once. V is TRBV14 and J is TRBJ2-2, with a possible D match to TRBD1 (6 bases). Trimming took 1 base from V and 7 from J, leaving 16 bases between them. CDR3 size: 16 residues. Germline CDR1 SGHDN, CDR2 FVKESK. The CDR3 sequence: CASSQVLGAYGGELFF. For the CDR3, the DNA is TGTGCCAGCAGCCAAGTTTTGGGGGCGTACGGCGGGGAGCTGTTTTTT.

The chain has TRBV9 and TRBJ2-5, with D unresolved. Trimming removed 0 bases at V and 0 bases at J, with 6 bases between. Germline CDR1 and CDR2: SGDLS and YYNGEE. The CDR3 runs 14 residues. This CDR3 reads CASSVGGHQETQYF. The CDR3 DNA follows: TGTGCCAGCAGCGTAGGTGGGCACCAAGAGACCCAGTACTTC.

The J gene is TRBJ2-1, the V gene TRBV5-4, with 13 bases aligning to TRBD2. V lost 4 bases and J lost 8; bases outside the gene matches: 6. The CDR3 has 15 amino acids. Germline assignment: CDR1 SGHNT and CDR2 YYREEE (reference sequence). This CDR3 is CASSPGLAGYDEQFF. The CDR3 DNA follows: TGTGCCAGCAGCCCGGGACTAGCGGGGTACGATGAGCAGTTCTTC.

The rearrangement joins TRBV27 to TRBJ2-1, with a weak D call TRBD1 (6 bases). CDR1 and CDR2 from the germline V gene are MNHEY and SMNVEV (reference sequence). V was pared by 5 bases and J by 4 bases, with 15 bases between. The CDR3 length is 15 residues. CDR3 amino acids: CASSVGALRYNEQFF. CDR3 nucleotide sequence: TGTGCCAGCAGTGTGGGGGCACTTCGGTACAATGAGCAGTTCTTC.

This rearrangement joins TRBV7-8 to TRBJ2-2; tentatively, D is TRBD2 (6 bases). The CDR3 is made up of 15 amino acids. Looked up from germline, CDR1 is SGHVS and CDR2 is FQNEAQ. V was cut by 5 bases and J by 1 base, with 11 bases left in between. CDR3 region: CASSPPGVNTGELFF. The DNA of the CDR3 is TGTGCCAGCAGCCCCCCGGGGGTGAACACCGGGGAGCTGTTTTTT.

The chain carries TRBV19 and TRBJ1-5, with D possibly matching TRBD1 (6 bases). The CDR3 has 14 amino acids. The V end was cut by 6 bases, the J end by 4 bases, with 13 bases between. Looked up from germline, CDR1 is LNHDA and CDR2 is SQIVND (reference sequence). The chain's CDR3 is CASRKGQGNQPQHF. Here the CDR3 DNA reads TGTGCCAGTAGGAAGGGGCAGGGGAATCAGCCCCAGCATTTT.

V usage is TRBV21-1 and J usage is TRBJ1-5; TRBD1 is the table's D call and was not checked against the DNA. TRBV21-1 is noted as a pseudogene. The CDR3 spans 16 residues. This CDR3 reads CASSPSCGQVNQPQHF. CDR3 nucleotide sequence: TGTGCCAGCAGCCCGTCGTGCGGACAGGTTAATCAGCCCCAGCATTTT.

This clone has only one observation. This chain connects TRBV14 to TRBJ1-3; 8 positions agree with TRBD1. Germline loops: CDR1 SGHDN, CDR2 FVKESK. This CDR3 spans 16 amino acids. Trimming removed 2 bases from V and 3 bases from J; junction bases left unmatched: 6. The CDR3 protein is CASSQPGQVLGNTIYF. CDR3 nucleotides: TGTGCCAGCAGCCAACCGGGACAGGTCCTTGGAAACACCATATATTTT.